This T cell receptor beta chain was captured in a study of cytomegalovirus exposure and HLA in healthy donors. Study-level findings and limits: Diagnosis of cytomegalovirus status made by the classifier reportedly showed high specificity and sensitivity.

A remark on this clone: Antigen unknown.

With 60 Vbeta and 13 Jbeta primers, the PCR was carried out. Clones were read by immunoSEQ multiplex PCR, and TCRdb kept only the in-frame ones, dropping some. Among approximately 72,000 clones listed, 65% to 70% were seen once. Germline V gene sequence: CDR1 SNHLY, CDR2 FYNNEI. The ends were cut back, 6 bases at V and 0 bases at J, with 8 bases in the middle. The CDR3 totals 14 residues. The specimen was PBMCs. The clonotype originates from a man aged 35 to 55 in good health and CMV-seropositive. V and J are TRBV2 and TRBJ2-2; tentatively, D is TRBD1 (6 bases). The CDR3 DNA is TGTGCCAGCAGACAGGGAGCGAACACCGGGGAGCTGTTTTTT. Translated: CASRQGANTGELFF.